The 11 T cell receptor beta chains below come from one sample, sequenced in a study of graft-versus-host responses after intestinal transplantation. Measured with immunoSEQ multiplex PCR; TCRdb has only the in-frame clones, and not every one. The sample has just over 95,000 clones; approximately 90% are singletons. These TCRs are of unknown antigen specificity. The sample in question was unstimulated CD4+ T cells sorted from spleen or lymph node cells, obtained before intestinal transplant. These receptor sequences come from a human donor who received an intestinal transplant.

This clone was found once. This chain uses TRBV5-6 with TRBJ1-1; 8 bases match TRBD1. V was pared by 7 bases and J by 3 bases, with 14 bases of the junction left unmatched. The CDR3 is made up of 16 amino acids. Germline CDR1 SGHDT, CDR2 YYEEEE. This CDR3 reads CASRETPDRGHTEAFF. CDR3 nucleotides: TGTGCCAGCCGAGAAACCCCCGACAGGGGACACACTGAAGCTTTCTTT.

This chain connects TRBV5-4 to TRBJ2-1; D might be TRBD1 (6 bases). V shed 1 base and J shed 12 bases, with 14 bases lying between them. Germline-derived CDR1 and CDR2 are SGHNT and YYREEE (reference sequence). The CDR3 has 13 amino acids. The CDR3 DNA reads TGTGCCAGCAGCTTGCAGGGGCCCGGCCGGCAGTTCTTC. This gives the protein CASSLQGPGRQFF. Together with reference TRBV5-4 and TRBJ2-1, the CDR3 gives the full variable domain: ETGVTQSPTHLIKTRGQQVTLRCSSQSGHNTVSWYQQALGQGPQFIFQYYREEENGRGNFPPRFSGLQFPNYSSELNVNALELDDSALYLCASSLQGPGRQFFGPGTRLTVL.

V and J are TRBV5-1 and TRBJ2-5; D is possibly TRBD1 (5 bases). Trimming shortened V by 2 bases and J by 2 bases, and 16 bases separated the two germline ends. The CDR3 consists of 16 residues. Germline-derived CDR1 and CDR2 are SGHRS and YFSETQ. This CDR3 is CASSLRTGPAQETQYF. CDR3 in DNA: TGCGCCAGCAGCTTAAGAACAGGACCAGCACAAGAGACCCAGTACTTC.

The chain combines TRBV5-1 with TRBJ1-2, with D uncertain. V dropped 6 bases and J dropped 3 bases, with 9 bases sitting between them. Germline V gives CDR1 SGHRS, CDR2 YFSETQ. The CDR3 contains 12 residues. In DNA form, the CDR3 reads TGCGCCAGCACCGAGGGAGACTATGGCTACACCTTC. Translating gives CASTEGDYGYTF.

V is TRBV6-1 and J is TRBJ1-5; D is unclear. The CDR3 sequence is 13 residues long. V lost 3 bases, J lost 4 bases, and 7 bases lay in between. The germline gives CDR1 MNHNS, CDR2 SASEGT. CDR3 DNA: TGTGCCAGCAGTGAGCAGGTAAATCAGCCCCAGCATTTT. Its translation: CASSEQVNQPQHF.

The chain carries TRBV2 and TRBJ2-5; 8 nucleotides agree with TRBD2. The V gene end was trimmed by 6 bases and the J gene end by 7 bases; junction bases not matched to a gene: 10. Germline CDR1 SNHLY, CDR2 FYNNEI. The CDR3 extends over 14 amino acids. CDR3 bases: TGTGCCAGCAGGATGACTAGCGTCCCTGGGACCCAGTACTTC. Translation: CASRMTSVPGTQYF. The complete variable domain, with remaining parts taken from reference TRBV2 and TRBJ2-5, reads EPEVTQTPSHQVTQMGQEVILRCVPISNHLYFYWYRQILGQKVEFLVSFYNNEISEKSEIFDDQFSVERPDGSNFTLKIRSTKLEDSAMYFCASRMTSVPGTQYFGPGTRLLVL.

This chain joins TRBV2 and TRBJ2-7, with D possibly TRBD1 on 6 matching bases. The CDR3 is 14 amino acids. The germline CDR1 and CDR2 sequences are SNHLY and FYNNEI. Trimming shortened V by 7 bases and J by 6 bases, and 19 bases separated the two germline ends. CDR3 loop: CASNLQGARGEQYF. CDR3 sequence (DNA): TGTGCCAGCAACTTACAGGGAGCGCGCGGCGAGCAGTACTTC.

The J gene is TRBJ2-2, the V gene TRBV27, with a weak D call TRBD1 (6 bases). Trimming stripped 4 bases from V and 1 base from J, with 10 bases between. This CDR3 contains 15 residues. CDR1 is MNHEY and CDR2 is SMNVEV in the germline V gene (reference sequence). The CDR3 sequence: CASSSDRLNTGELFF. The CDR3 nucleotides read TGTGCCAGCAGTTCCGACAGGTTGAACACCGGGGAGCTGTTTTTT.

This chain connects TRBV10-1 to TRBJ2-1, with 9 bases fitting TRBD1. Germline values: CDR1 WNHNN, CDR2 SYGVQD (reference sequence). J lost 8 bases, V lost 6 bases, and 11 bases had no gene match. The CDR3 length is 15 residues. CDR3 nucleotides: TGCGCCAGCAGCGATCCGGGACAGGGTGGGGATGAGCAGTTCTTC. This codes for CASSDPGQGGDEQFF.

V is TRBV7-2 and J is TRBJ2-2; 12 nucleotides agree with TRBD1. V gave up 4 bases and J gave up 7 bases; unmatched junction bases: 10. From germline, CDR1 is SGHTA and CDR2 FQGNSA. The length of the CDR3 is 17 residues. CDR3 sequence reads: CASSWIGTGGMVGELFF. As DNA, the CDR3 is TGTGCCAGCAGCTGGATCGGGACAGGGGGCATGGTCGGGGAGCTGTTTTTT.

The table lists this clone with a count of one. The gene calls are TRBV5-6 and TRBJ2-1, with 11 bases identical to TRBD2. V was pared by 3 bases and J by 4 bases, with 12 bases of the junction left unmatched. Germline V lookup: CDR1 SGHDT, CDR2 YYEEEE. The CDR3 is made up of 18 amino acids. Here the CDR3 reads CASSSTLLAGVLYNEQFF. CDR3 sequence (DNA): TGTGCCAGCAGCTCGACCCTACTAGCGGGAGTTCTATACAATGAGCAGTTCTTC. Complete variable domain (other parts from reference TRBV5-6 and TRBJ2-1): DAGVTQSPTHLIKTRGQQVTLRCSPKSGHDTVSWYQQALGQGPQFIFQYYEEEERQRGNFPDRFSGHQFPNYSSELNVNALLLGDSALYLCASSSTLLAGVLYNEQFFGPGTRLTVL.